Following are 19 T cell receptor beta chains from one sample sequenced in a study of technical replicates of blood from several donors. TCRdb's copy holds only in-frame clones and misses some; the assay was immunoSEQ multiplex PCR. The sample includes approximately 99,000 clones, about 96% of them seen just once. The specimen was T cells isolated from PBMCs. These receptors were obtained from a human donor in good health.

This chain connects TRBV9 to TRBJ2-3, with TRBD2 identical over 10 bases. This CDR3 is 16 amino acids long. The ends lost 2 bases at V and 1 base at J; junction bases unmatched: 4. Germline V gives CDR1 SGDLS, CDR2 YYNGEE. The CDR3 DNA sequence: TGTGCCAGCAGCGTCTCCCTAGCGGGAGGCACAGATACGCAGTATTTT. It encodes CASSVSLAGGTDTQYF.

This sequence joins TRBV5-4 and TRBJ2-7; 11 bases map to TRBD2. Germline values: CDR1 SGHNT, CDR2 YYREEE (reference sequence). The CDR3 is 18 amino acids. Trimming took 0 bases from V and 0 from J; bases not matched to a gene: 8. CDR3 protein: CASSLASGLAVSSYEQYF. The CDR3 nucleotides are TGTGCCAGCAGCTTGGCCTCGGGACTAGCGGTTAGCTCCTACGAGCAGTACTTC.

The chain joins TRBV13 to TRBJ2-1; D is possibly TRBD2 (5 bases). The CDR3 sequence is 16 residues long. Germline-derived CDR1 and CDR2 are PRHDT and FYEKMQ (reference sequence). With 5 bases removed from V and 8 bases from J, the gap between germline ends came to 22 bases. DNA for the CDR3: TGTGCCAGCAGCCCGCGACTCTTGATAACCGGGGATGAGCAGTTCTTC. This codes for CASSPRLLITGDEQFF. Full variable domain (remainder filled in from reference TRBV13 and TRBJ2-1): AAGVIQSPRHLIKEKRETATLKCYPIPRHDTVYWYQQGPGQDPQFLISFYEKMQSDKGSIPDRFSAQQFSDYHSELNMSSLELGDSALYFCASSPRLLITGDEQFFGPGTRLTVL.

The chain combines TRBV6-1 with TRBJ2-7; possibly TRBD2 for D (6 bases). The V end lost 6 bases, the J end lost 5 bases, and 8 bases lay between the germline ends. This CDR3 is built from 11 residues. Germline V gene lookup returns CDR1 MNHNS and CDR2 SASEGT. CDR3 DNA sequence: TGTGCCAGCAGGGGACTGGACGAGCAGTACTTC. Translated, it gives CASRGLDEQYF.

The chain joins TRBV5-1 to TRBJ1-2; 7 bases map to TRBD1. J was trimmed by 5 bases and V by 3 bases; bases with no gene match: 7. CDR3 size: 14 residues. The germline CDR1 and CDR2 sequences are SGHRS and YFSETQ. Written as DNA, the CDR3 is TGCGCCAGCAGCTACGGGACAGAACCTTATGGCTACACCTTC. This translates into CASSYGTEPYGYTF.

This rearrangement joins TRBV19 to TRBJ2-3; no firm D call. The CDR3 contains 15 residues. Germline CDR1 and CDR2: LNHDA and SQIVND (reference sequence). Trimming shortened V by 3 bases and J by 2 bases, and 12 bases separated the two germline ends. The DNA for the CDR3 is TGTGCCAGTAGTATCAAACGGTCCTACACAGATACGCAGTATTTT. Its translation is CASSIKRSYTDTQYF.

The rearrangement links TRBV2 to TRBJ1-2; possible D gene TRBD1, 6 bases. This CDR3 spans 13 amino acids. The germline V gene has CDR1 SNHLY and CDR2 FYNNEI. V lost 7 bases and J 4 bases, leaving 13 bases between the germline ends. The CDR3 region is CASIGQPSYGYTF. The DNA for the CDR3 is TGTGCCAGCATTGGACAGCCGAGCTATGGCTACACCTTC.

The V and J genes are TRBV21-1 and TRBJ1-1. TRBV21-1 is a pseudogene segment. The CDR3 totals 12 residues. The CDR3 DNA follows: TGTGCCCGCGGGGCAGCGAACACTGAAGCTTTCTTT. Translating it yields CARGAANTEAFF.

This chain uses TRBV6-1 with TRBJ2-1, with 7 bases matching TRBD1. V lost 8 bases and J lost 10; bases outside the gene matches: 14. Germline V lookup: CDR1 MNHNS, CDR2 SASEGT. The CDR3 consists of 14 residues. CDR3: CASGLMLLGQEQFF. CDR3 coding DNA: TGTGCCAGCGGTCTTATGTTATTGGGACAGGAGCAGTTCTTC.

The chain is built from TRBV25-1 and TRBJ1-2; 8 nucleotides agree with TRBD1. Losses at the gene ends were 4 bases for V and 3 bases for J; bases not matched to a gene: 4. This CDR3 region has 14 residues. The germline V gene has CDR1 MGHDK and CDR2 SYGVNS. The CDR3 loop is CASSARDRYYGYTF. CDR3 nucleotides: TGTGCCAGCAGTGCCCGGGACAGGTACTATGGCTACACCTTC.

This clone was recorded only once. This rearrangement joins TRBV28 to TRBJ2-5; D ambiguous. Germline V gives CDR1 MDHEN, CDR2 SYDVKM. V was pared by 3 bases and J by 5 bases, with 10 bases between. The CDR3 sequence is 13 residues long. The CDR3 loop reads CASSFTPRETQYF. The CDR3, as DNA: TGTGCCAGCAGTTTTACCCCCAGGGAGACCCAGTACTTC. Full variable domain (outside the CDR3, taken from reference TRBV28 and TRBJ2-5): DVKVTQSSRYLVKRTGEKVFLECVQDMDHENMFWYRQDPGLGLRLIYFSYDVKMKEKGDIPEGYSVSREKKERFSLILESASTNQTSMYLCASSFTPRETQYFGPGTRLLVL.

The chain recombines TRBV5-6 with TRBJ2-7; D perhaps matches TRBD1 (5 bases). Germline loops: CDR1 SGHDT, CDR2 YYEEEE. V was shortened by 0 bases and J by 3 bases, with 19 bases between the two germline ends. This CDR3 is built from 17 residues. The CDR3 loop reads CASSLGLQAQNFYEQYF. In nucleotides, the CDR3 is TGTGCCAGCAGCTTGGGCCTACAGGCCCAGAACTTCTACGAGCAGTACTTC. The full variable domain, completed using reference TRBV5-6 and TRBJ2-7, is DAGVTQSPTHLIKTRGQQVTLRCSPKSGHDTVSWYQQALGQGPQFIFQYYEEEERQRGNFPDRFSGHQFPNYSSELNVNALLLGDSALYLCASSLGLQAQNFYEQYFGPGTRLTVT.

The J gene is TRBJ1-5, the V gene TRBV10-3, with D perhaps TRBD1 (6 bases). Germline loops: CDR1 ENHRY, CDR2 SYGVKD. Trimming took off 3 bases at V and 6 bases at J, with 21 bases between the two ends. The CDR3 is 17 amino acids. Here the CDR3 reads CAISDFGVGALTQPQHF. The CDR3 DNA follows: TGTGCCATCAGTGACTTTGGGGTGGGGGCGCTTACTCAGCCCCAGCATTTT.

J is TRBJ2-4 and V is TRBV25-1; 7 bases line up with TRBD1. The CDR3 extends over 17 amino acids. CDR1 MGHDK and CDR2 SYGVNS come from the germline V gene. V lost 6 bases, J lost 0 bases, and 11 bases stayed unmatched. The CDR3 protein is CASSLSGGVLAKNIQYF. CDR3 sequence (DNA): TGTGCCAGCAGCCTATCAGGGGGAGTTCTAGCCAAAAACATTCAGTACTTC.

The chain employs TRBV5-1 and TRBJ2-5, with D maybe TRBD2 (7 bases). The CDR3 totals 16 residues. V was trimmed by 4 bases and J by 4 bases, leaving 20 bases between them. Germline CDR1 and CDR2: SGHRS and YFSETQ. This chain's CDR3 is CASSEPTTGGAETQYF. The CDR3 DNA follows: TGCGCCAGCAGCGAACCGACAACGGGGGGCGCAGAGACCCAGTACTTC. The variable domain in full, with the rest retrieved from reference TRBV5-1 and TRBJ2-5, is KAGVTQTPRYLIKTRGQQVTLSCSPISGHRSVSWYQQTPGQGLQFLFEYFSETQRNKGNFPGRFSGRQFSNSRSEMNVSTLELGDSALYLCASSEPTTGGAETQYFGPGTRLLVL.

This chain uses TRBV19 with TRBJ1-5, with TRBD1 matching 9 bases. The CDR3 totals 14 residues. CDR1 LNHDA and CDR2 SQIVND come from the germline V gene (reference sequence). The trim removed 5 bases at V and 6 bases at J, leaving 5 bases unmatched. CDR3 DNA: TGTGCCAGTAGTGGACAGGGGAGAGGTCAGCCCCAGCATTTT. It translates to CASSGQGRGQPQHF.

The chain employs TRBV10-3 and TRBJ2-7; D might be TRBD1 (6 bases). The CDR3 is 14 residues long. In germline, CDR1 is ENHRY, CDR2 SYGVKD. The V end lost 2 bases, the J end lost 3 bases, and 11 bases lay between the germline ends. DNA of the CDR3: TGTGCCATCAGTGAGAACTACAGGGACTACGAGCAGTACTTC. Translation gives CAISENYRDYEQYF.

The J gene is TRBJ2-1, the V gene TRBV4-1; no clear D gene. Germline V CDR1 and CDR2: MGHRA, YSYEKL. This CDR3 region has 17 residues. Trimming shortened V by 2 bases and J by 0 bases, and 14 bases separated the two germline ends. CDR3 DNA sequence: TGCGCCAGCAGCCAACCATCCACAGTAAGCTCCTACAATGAGCAGTTCTTC. Amino acids: CASSQPSTVSSYNEQFF.

V and J are TRBV4-3 and TRBJ2-7; D uncertain. Looked up from germline, CDR1 is LGHNA and CDR2 is YSLEER. V was clipped by 0 bases and J by 3 bases, with 6 bases between them. This CDR3 has 13 residues. The DNA for the CDR3 is TGCGCCAGCAGCCAAGACAGGAACTACGAGCAGTACTTC. Protein: CASSQDRNYEQYF.